These T cell receptor beta chains were read from a single sample in a study of shared clonotypes between healthy human individuals. The data were produced by immunoSEQ multiplex PCR, yet TCRdb's version contains in-frame clones alone and is incomplete. There are some 1,900,000 clones in the sample; about 95% occur only once, and 1.2% lies in the top ten. What was sequenced was naive CD8+ T cells sorted from blood. Receptor source: a man between 18 and 29 years old in good health. Each CDR3 is given with its conserved first and last residue. D genes are given only for firm matches.

CDR3aa: CASSRREVPVNEQFF
CDR3nt: TGTGCCAGTAGTCGTCGGGAGGTTCCGGTGAATGAGCAGTTCTTC
j_gene: TRBJ2-1
d_gene: TRBD2
v_gene: TRBV19

CDR3aa: CASRNTGQGANYGYTF
CDR3nt: TGTGCCAGCAGGAATACTGGACAGGGGGCCAACTATGGCTACACCTTC
j_gene: TRBJ1-2
d_gene: TRBD1
v_gene: TRBV6-6

CDR3aa: CASSPPDRPSTDTQYF
CDR3nt: TGTGCCAGCTCACCCCCCGACAGGCCTAGCACAGATACGCAGTATTTT
j_gene: TRBJ2-3
d_gene: -
v_gene: TRBV18

CDR3aa: CASSLAPGLQETQYF
CDR3nt: TGCGCCAGCAGCTTGGCACCGGGGCTACAAGAGACCCAGTACTTC
j_gene: TRBJ2-5
d_gene: -
v_gene: TRBV5-1

CDR3aa: CASRLAHRGLYGYTF
CDR3nt: TGTGCAAGTCGCTTAGCCCACAGGGGGCTCTATGGCTACACCTTC
j_gene: TRBJ1-2
d_gene: -
v_gene: TRBV12-2

CDR3aa: CASSLVGGYQPQHF
CDR3nt: TGTGCCAGCAGCTTAGTTGGGGGATATCAGCCCCAGCATTTT
j_gene: TRBJ1-5
d_gene: -
v_gene: TRBV7-6

CDR3aa: CASSATSGKSYEQYF
CDR3nt: TGTGCCAGCAGTGCAACTAGCGGGAAGTCCTACGAGCAGTACTTC
j_gene: TRBJ2-7
d_gene: TRBD2
v_gene: TRBV27

CDR3aa: CASSDGQGRYGYTF
CDR3nt: TGCGCCAGCAGTGATGGGCAGGGACGCTATGGCTACACCTTC
j_gene: TRBJ1-2
d_gene: -
v_gene: TRBV10-2

CDR3aa: CSAQLETQYF
CDR3nt: TGCAGTGCTCAGTTAGAGACCCAGTACTTC
j_gene: TRBJ2-5
d_gene: -
v_gene: TRBV20-1

CDR3aa: CASSPQQGESYEGGQFF
CDR3nt: TGCGCCAGCAGCCCCCAACAGGGCGAGTCTTATGAGGGGGGGCAGTTCTTC
j_gene: TRBJ2-1
d_gene: -
v_gene: TRBV4-1

CDR3aa: CASSGYNEQFF
CDR3nt: TGTGCCAGCAGTGGCTACAATGAGCAGTTCTTC
j_gene: TRBJ2-1
d_gene: -
v_gene: TRBV25-1

CDR3aa: CASSLGQHYEQYF
CDR3nt: TGCGCCAGCAGCTTGGGACAGCACTACGAGCAGTACTTC
j_gene: TRBJ2-7
d_gene: -
v_gene: TRBV5-1

CDR3aa: CASSPQPNYGYTF
CDR3nt: TGTGCCAGCAGCCCGCAACCTAACTATGGCTACACCTTC
j_gene: TRBJ1-2
d_gene: -
v_gene: TRBV27

CDR3aa: CASSLVEGEQYF
CDR3nt: TGTGCCAGCAGCTTGGTGGAAGGGGAGCAGTACTTC
j_gene: TRBJ2-7
d_gene: -
v_gene: TRBV5-5

CDR3aa: CASSFRDREFREQYF
CDR3nt: TGTGCCAGCAGCTTTCGGGACAGGGAATTTCGCGAGCAGTACTTC
j_gene: TRBJ2-7
d_gene: TRBD1
v_gene: TRBV11-2